This T cell receptor (beta chain) is from a study of blood T cell repertoires in COVID-19. The ends were cut back, 5 bases at V and 1 base at J, with 12 bases in the middle. The CDR3 has 15 amino acids. Per germline, CDR1 LNHDA and CDR2 SQIVND (reference sequence). Produced via immunoSEQ multiplex PCR; TCRdb's table is partial and in-frame only. The table includes 150,000 to 200,000 clones, around 90% detected once. The chain links TRBV19 to TRBJ2-1, with D maybe TRBD2 (7 bases). Sequencing input: peripheral blood. The sequence derives from a man in his sixties with active or convalescent COVID-19. The CDR3 DNA reads TGTGCCAGTAGTGTACAGGGAGGGTCCTACAATGAGCAGTTCTTC. Protein: CASSVQGGSYNEQFF.